This T cell receptor beta chain was observed in a study of T cells in Graves' hyperthyroidism and ophthalmopathy. Study-level results: Ophthalmopathy was separated from stable hyperthyroidism by a 13 V-J model. Model predictions of ophthalmopathy came a median approximately 6 months before onset.

About this clonotype: The antigen remains undetermined.

Hyperthyroidism of Graves' type that showed no ophthalmopathy progression within 18 months was stable. Amplification targeted TCR beta CDR3 regions from RNA transcripts. The primer set for the first-round RT-PCR of the TCR CDR3 was HTBI. Each CDR3 protein is one row after TCRdb ran MiXCR on the multiplex PCR reads. Of 300,000 to 350,000 distinct CDR3 sequences listed, 16% are singletons. This CDR3 has 15 amino acids. CDR1 SGHTS and CDR2 YDEGEE come from the germline V gene. Germline trimming cut 4 bases from V and 2 bases from J; bases unmatched to any gene: 6. The sequenced sample was blood. The chain combines TRBV5-8 with TRBJ2-5; TRBD1 aligns across 9 bases. The receptor's source is a man aged 25-40 years with Graves' hyperthyroidism. The CDR3 here is CASSVGTGIQETQYF. DNA of the CDR3: TGTGCCAGCAGCGTTGGGACAGGGATACAAGAGACCCAGTACTTC.